Listed here are 29 T cell receptor beta chains from one sample, sequenced in a study of cytotoxic CD8 clonotypes in ibrutinib-treated CLL. The table came from immunoSEQ multiplex PCR; TCRdb's copy has only in-frame clones and leaves some out. The sample records approximately 300,000 clones, roughly 85% being singletons. Sequenced material: PBMCs, taken before ibrutinib treatment. All receptors derive from a human donor with chronic lymphocytic leukemia.

J is TRBJ2-7 and V is TRBV5-4; D uncertain. The CDR3 runs to 15 residues. Trimming removed 5 bases at V and 3 bases at J, with 18 bases between. The germline gives CDR1 SGHNT, CDR2 YYREEE (reference sequence). CDR3 residues: CASRHRFATYYEQYF. CDR3 sequence (DNA): TGTGCCAGCAGACATCGGTTCGCGACCTACTACGAGCAGTACTTC.

The V gene is TRBV5-6, the J gene TRBJ1-4; D not resolved. Between the trimmed V and J ends, which lost 1 base and 0 bases, there was a span of 7 bases. Germline assignment: CDR1 SGHDT and CDR2 YYEEEE. The CDR3 consists of 15 residues. The CDR3 DNA reads TGTGCCAGCAGCTTGAGTAGGACAACTAATGAAAAACTGTTTTTT. Amino acid sequence: CASSLSRTTNEKLFF.

V gene TRBV6-5 combines with J gene TRBJ2-7; D gene ambiguous. Germline V lookup: CDR1 MNHEY, CDR2 SVGAGI. The CDR3 sequence is 10 residues long. The V and J ends lost 5 bases and 7 bases respectively, with 6 bases between them. CDR3 in DNA: TGTGCCAGCAGTGAAGCGGAGCAGTACTTC. Amino acid sequence: CASSEAEQYF.

This clone appeared a few times. The rearrangement joins TRBV4-1 to TRBJ2-3; TRBD1 matches at 8 bases. V lost 0 bases and J lost 4; bases outside the gene matches: 0. Germline CDR1 reads MGHRA; CDR2 reads YSYEKL. The CDR3 spans 14 residues. CDR3 nucleotide sequence: TGCGCCAGCAGCCAAGAACAGGGGGCAGATACGCAGTATTTT. It codes for CASSQEQGADTQYF.

The rearrangement links TRBV19 to TRBJ1-5, with TRBD1 identical over 7 bases. In germline, CDR1 is LNHDA, CDR2 SQIVND (reference sequence). The CDR3 extends over 16 amino acids. V dropped 7 bases and J dropped 3; count of bases not matched to a gene: 12. CDR3 sequence reads: CASNSDRAQLNQPQHF. CDR3 DNA sequence: TGTGCCAGTAATTCTGACAGGGCCCAACTCAATCAGCCCCAGCATTTT.

V is TRBV30 and J is TRBJ2-7, with TRBD1 matching 10 bases. The ends lost 8 bases at V and 3 bases at J; junction bases unmatched: 13. The germline V gene encodes CDR1 GTSNPN and CDR2 SVGIG (reference sequence). This CDR3 has 15 amino acids. CDR3 residues: CAMSSGTGVGYEQYF. Written as DNA, the CDR3 is TGTGCCATGTCGTCCGGGACAGGGGTTGGCTACGAGCAGTACTTC.

The chain is built from TRBV4-3 and TRBJ2-5; 9 bases match TRBD2. CDR3 length: 15 amino acids. The germline CDR1 and CDR2 sequences are LGHNA and YSLEER. The ends lost 1 base at V and 2 bases at J; junction bases unmatched: 2. The DNA for the CDR3 is TGCGCCAGCAGCCAAGGACTAGCGGAACAAGAGACCCAGTACTTC. Its translation is CASSQGLAEQETQYF.

V and J are TRBV6-6 and TRBJ2-7; 10 bases map to TRBD1. Losses at the gene ends were 4 bases for V and 5 bases for J; bases not matched to a gene: 2. The length of the CDR3 is 13 residues. The germline V gene encodes CDR1 MNHNY and CDR2 SVGAGI (reference sequence). Written as DNA, the CDR3 is TGTGCCAGCAGTTCGGGACAGGGGCACGAGCAGTACTTC. Translated: CASSSGQGHEQYF.

The V gene is TRBV15, the J gene TRBJ2-3, with TRBD1 identical over 10 bases. From germline, CDR1 is LNHNV and CDR2 YYDKDF (reference sequence). This CDR3 is built from 17 residues. V lost 0 bases, J lost 2 bases, and 5 bases stayed unmatched. The CDR3, as DNA: TGTGCCACCAGCAGAGATGGGGGACAGGGGTTCACAGATACGCAGTATTTT. This encodes CATSRDGGQGFTDTQYF.

The chain uses TRBV2 and TRBJ1-2; D gene ambiguous. The V gene's germline CDR1 is SNHLY and CDR2 FYNNEI. Between the trimmed V and J ends, which lost 6 bases and 0 bases, there was a span of 14 bases. The CDR3 spans 15 residues. CDR3 DNA: TGTGCCAGCAGCGGGTCGCCAAAAACTAACTATGGCTACACCTTC. Its translation: CASSGSPKTNYGYTF.

This clone was detected a few times. This chain uses TRBV4-1 with TRBJ2-7, with D possibly being TRBD2 (6 bases). Germline V gene sequence: CDR1 MGHRA, CDR2 YSYEKL. This CDR3 has 17 amino acids. V was trimmed by 0 bases and J by 3 bases, leaving 18 bases between them. The CDR3 is CASSQDPPPRGDYEQYF. The CDR3 DNA sequence: TGCGCCAGCAGCCAAGATCCTCCTCCCCGCGGGGACTACGAGCAGTACTTC.

This clone appeared a few times. The chain recombines TRBV7-9 with TRBJ2-3; 10 positions agree with TRBD1. The V gene end was trimmed by 3 bases and the J gene end by 10 bases; junction bases not matched to a gene: 7. The CDR3 runs 14 residues. Germline V lookup: CDR1 SEHNR, CDR2 FQNEAQ (reference sequence). CDR3 sequence: CASSFSGDRGAQYF. In DNA form, the CDR3 reads TGTGCCAGCAGCTTTTCGGGGGACAGGGGCGCGCAGTATTTT.

CDR3 bases: TGTGCCTGGAGTGCCGGGACTAGCGGGCCGACGGGAGAGACCCAGTACTTC. This gives the protein CAWSAGTSGPTGETQYF. The V gene is TRBV30, the J gene TRBJ2-5, with 12 positions matching TRBD2. The V gene end was trimmed by 1 base and the J gene end by 4 bases; junction bases not matched to a gene: 10. The CDR3 length is 17 residues. Looked up from germline, CDR1 is GTSNPN and CDR2 is SVGIG (reference sequence).

CDR3 bases: TGTGCCAGCCCACCGGGACAGTACAATGAGCAGTTCTTC. Residues: CASPPGQYNEQFF. V is TRBV2 and J is TRBJ2-1; 7 positions agree with TRBD1. The V gene's germline CDR1 is SNHLY and CDR2 FYNNEI. Trimming took 8 bases from V and 4 from J; bases not matched to a gene: 5. This CDR3 is 13 amino acids long.

This clone was recorded a few times. This chain uses TRBV6-5 with TRBJ2-7; 14 bases match TRBD2. Trimming took 6 bases from V and 3 from J; bases not matched to a gene: 4. The length of the CDR3 is 15 residues. CDR1 and CDR2 from the germline V gene are MNHEY and SVGAGI. Here the CDR3 reads CASRVGLAGVYEQYF. The CDR3 DNA follows: TGTGCCAGCAGAGTGGGACTAGCGGGAGTCTACGAGCAGTACTTC.

This sequence joins TRBV29-1 and TRBJ1-2; possible D gene TRBD1, 6 bases. This CDR3 is built from 12 residues. Germline-derived CDR1 and CDR2 are SQVTM and ANQGSEA. Trimming took off 3 bases at V and 4 bases at J, with 9 bases between the two ends. The CDR3: CSVDRGVYGYTF. CDR3 DNA sequence: TGCAGCGTTGACAGGGGAGTCTATGGCTACACCTTC. Looking up the rest from reference TRBV29-1 and TRBJ1-2 gives the full variable domain: SAVISQKPSRDICQRGTSLTIQCQVDSQVTMMFWYRQQPGQSLTLIATANQGSEATYESGFVIDKFPISRPNLTFSTLTVSNMSPEDSSIYLCSVDRGVYGYTFGSGTRLTVV.

This clone showed up just a few times. The chain has TRBV7-2 and TRBJ1-2; the D gene is possibly TRBD1 (5 bases). Per the germline V gene, CDR1 is SGHTA and CDR2 is FQGNSA. V was pared by 6 bases and J by 8 bases, with 10 bases between. The CDR3 is 11 residues long. The CDR3 DNA reads TGTGCCAGCAGACCGACAGACGGCTACACCTTC. Translating gives CASRPTDGYTF.

The CDR3 DNA sequence: TGCGCCAGCAGAATGGGGGGGTTCGAGCAGTTCTTC. This encodes CASRMGGFEQFF. The rearrangement uses TRBV5-1 and TRBJ2-1, with 7 bases identical to TRBD2. This CDR3 contains 12 residues. In germline, CDR1 is SGHRS, CDR2 YFSETQ. The trim removed 5 bases at V and 10 bases at J, leaving 6 bases unmatched.

The J gene is TRBJ1-4, the V gene TRBV27; D is uncertain. Germline CDR1 MNHEY, CDR2 SMNVEV (reference sequence). There are 15 residues in the CDR3. The germline V and J ends were trimmed by 2 bases and 3 bases, with 10 bases remaining between them. The CDR3 nucleotides read TGTGCCAGCAGTTTAGGTCCGGCAGCTAATGAAAAACTGTTTTTT. Translated, it gives CASSLGPAANEKLFF.

This clone showed up just once. The gene calls are TRBV5-1 and TRBJ2-2, with D unclear. Deletions cut 2 bases from V and 6 bases from J, with 5 bases between. CDR1 is SGHRS and CDR2 is YFSETQ in the germline V gene. This CDR3 is 12 amino acids long. CDR3 coding DNA: TGCGCCAGCAGCTTATTGGCCGGGGAGCTGTTTTTT. This encodes CASSLLAGELFF.

The V and J genes are TRBV19 and TRBJ1-5, with D perhaps TRBD1 (5 bases). Germline CDR1 reads LNHDA; CDR2 reads SQIVND (reference sequence). The CDR3 extends over 14 amino acids. V was pared by 4 bases and J by 2 bases, with 9 bases between. CDR3 sequence: CASSTDSGNQPQHF. CDR3 nucleotide sequence: TGTGCCAGTAGTACCGACAGTGGCAATCAGCCCCAGCATTTT.

The chain recombines TRBV6-1 with TRBJ1-5; perhaps TRBD1 as D (6 bases). Germline-derived CDR1 and CDR2 are MNHNS and SASEGT. This CDR3 has 14 residues. V shed 4 bases and J shed 3 bases, with 10 bases lying between them. Here the CDR3 DNA reads TGTGCCAGCAGTGTACAGGGATACAATCAGCCCCAGCATTTT. Encoded protein: CASSVQGYNQPQHF.

The chain joins TRBV11-2 to TRBJ2-7, with a weak D call TRBD2 (5 bases). Trimming pared 1 base from V and 4 bases from J, leaving 14 bases between. The germline gives CDR1 SGHAT, CDR2 FQNNGV. The CDR3 spans 15 residues. CDR3 protein: CASSLGSGVLYEQYF. For the CDR3, the DNA is TGTGCCAGCAGCTTAGGTTCCGGGGTTTTATACGAGCAGTACTTC.

The chain carries TRBV7-2 and TRBJ1-2; D gene ambiguous. CDR1 is SGHTA and CDR2 is FQGNSA in the germline V gene. V shed 4 bases and J shed 3 bases, with 12 bases lying between them. There are 14 residues in the CDR3. The CDR3 DNA reads TGTGCCAGCAGCTCCAGACAACACGACTATGGCTACACCTTC. It encodes CASSSRQHDYGYTF. Supplemented by reference TRBV7-2 and TRBJ1-2, the full variable domain reads GAGVSQSPSNKVTEKGKDVELRCDPISGHTALYWYRQSLGQGLEFLIYFQGNSAPDKSGLPSDRFSAERTGGSVSTLTIQRTQQEDSAVYLCASSSRQHDYGYTFGSGTRLTVV.

This clone has only one observation. The chain combines TRBV29-1 with TRBJ1-2, with 8 bases that match TRBD1. This CDR3 has 13 amino acids. Germline V CDR1 and CDR2: SQVTM, ANQGSEA. V gave up 7 bases and J gave up 2 bases; unmatched junction bases: 6. The CDR3, as DNA: TGCAGCGCGAGGACAGGGTACAACTATGGCTACACCTTC. Translating it yields CSARTGYNYGYTF.

The rearrangement links TRBV28 to TRBJ1-2; maybe TRBD1 (6 bases). Germline V gene data show CDR1 as MDHEN and CDR2 as SYDVKM. The CDR3 sequence is 14 residues long. The V end was cut by 3 bases, the J end by 8 bases, with 16 bases between. The CDR3 protein is CASSLSGGALGYTF. The CDR3 DNA follows: TGTGCCAGCAGTTTGTCGGGGGGCGCCCTCGGCTACACCTTC.

A few counts support this clone. The V gene is TRBV29-1, the J gene TRBJ2-2; D remains unclear. Germline V gene data show CDR1 as SQVTM and CDR2 as ANQGSEA. The CDR3 covers 13 residues. V shed 3 bases and J shed 2 bases, with 7 bases lying between them. The CDR3 region has the DNA TGCAGCGTTGATCCTACCAACACCGGGGAGCTGTTTTTT. As protein: CSVDPTNTGELFF.

The CDR3 spells CAISVSSYEQYF. CDR3 nucleotide sequence: TGTGCCATCAGTGTCTCATCCTACGAGCAGTACTTC. V is TRBV10-3 and J is TRBJ2-7; D is undetermined. The germline gives CDR1 ENHRY, CDR2 SYGVKD. With 4 bases removed from V and 1 base from J, the gap between germline ends came to 5 bases. The CDR3 sequence is 12 residues long.

This clone is a singleton in its sample. The chain has TRBV6-9 and TRBJ2-4; D unresolved. The CDR3 totals 15 residues. The V gene's germline CDR1 is MNHGY and CDR2 SVAAGI. V was trimmed by 4 bases and J by 7 bases, leaving 17 bases between them. CDR3 nucleotides: TGTGCCAGCAGTTCCCATCCCTTGGGTGGTAACATTCAGTACTTC. It is translated as CASSSHPLGGNIQYF.